This T cell receptor beta chain was sequenced during a study of monozygotic twins with inflammatory bowel disease. One entry per CDR3 protein, without DNA, is what TCRdb gives after re-calling the 5' RACE reads. This sample's clone table lists approximately 160,000 distinct CDR3 sequences. Blood, 2.5 to 3 ml, was drawn per donor. Whole-study results and caveats: Especially with disease activity, IBD patients had fewer clonotypes in common with others than healthy twins did. Researchers were unable to tell different T cell subtypes apart.

Germline V lookup: CDR1 MDHEN, CDR2 SYDVKM. The CDR3 totals 17 residues. Turning to this clonotype: Its antigen is currently unknown.

This clonotype was sampled from a human donor with ulcerative colitis or Crohn's disease, or a healthy co-twin of an affected twin (not recorded which). Sequenced: blood. J is TRBJ2-3 and V is TRBV28; TCRdb's D call of TRBD1 is untestable without DNA. The CDR3 here is CASSLWTGQRKTDTQYF.